These 30 T cell receptor beta chains share one sample of origin, sequenced in a study of T cell responses to AZD1222 COVID-19 vaccine. Some clones are missing from TCRdb's copy, which holds only in-frame ones; the method was immunoSEQ multiplex PCR. In the table there are about 160,000 clones, roughly 91% of which are singletons. Sequencing was performed on peripheral blood, taken on day 0 of AZD1222 vaccination. The receptors shown here come from an adult in good health.

The chain links TRBV5-1 to TRBJ1-1; D remains ambiguous. CDR3 size: 12 residues. Germline V gene lookup returns CDR1 SGHRS and CDR2 YFSETQ. V was shortened by 4 bases and J by 4 bases, with 8 bases between the two germline ends. The CDR3 sequence is CASSKAGTEAFF. The CDR3 DNA is TGCGCCAGCAGCAAGGCAGGCACTGAAGCTTTCTTT.

V is TRBV11-3 and J is TRBJ2-1; no firm D call. CDR1 is SGHNT, CDR2 YENEEA, per germline. Deletions cut 5 bases from V and 5 bases from J, with 4 bases between. The CDR3 loop spans 11 amino acids. CDR3 nucleotides: TGTGCCAGCAGCCCGAACAATGAGCAGTTCTTC. Protein: CASSPNNEQFF. Complete variable domain (other parts from reference TRBV11-3 and TRBJ2-1): EAGVVQSPRYKIIEKKQPVAFWCNPISGHNTLYWYLQNLGQGPELLIRYENEEAVDDSQLPKDRFSAERLKGVDSTLKIQPAELGDSAVYLCASSPNNEQFFGPGTRLTVL.

V and J are TRBV7-3 and TRBJ2-1; unclear D gene. The CDR3 spans 15 residues. V was trimmed by 4 bases and J by 7 bases, leaving 17 bases between them. CDR1 is SGHTA, CDR2 FQGTGA, per germline. The CDR3: CASSSISSTENEQFF. The CDR3 region has the DNA TGTGCCAGCAGCTCAATAAGCTCGACTGAAAATGAGCAGTTCTTC.

The J gene is TRBJ2-1, the V gene TRBV6-5; TRBD2 aligns across 11 bases. This CDR3 is built from 15 residues. CDR1 MNHEY and CDR2 SVGAGI come from the germline V gene. The V segment lost 4 bases and the J segment 4 bases; nucleotides outside the gene matches: 3. In nucleotides, the CDR3 is TGTGCCAGCAGTTTACTAGCGGGGGCTTACAATGAGCAGTTCTTC. It is translated as CASSLLAGAYNEQFF.

The chain recombines TRBV5-6 with TRBJ2-4, with D perhaps TRBD2 (6 bases). The germline V and J ends were trimmed by 2 bases and 0 bases, with 9 bases remaining between them. This CDR3 region has 15 residues. Germline CDR1 reads SGHDT; CDR2 reads YYEEEE. The CDR3 sequence is CASSLREVAKNIQYF. CDR3 nucleotides: TGTGCCAGCAGCTTAAGGGAGGTAGCCAAAAACATTCAGTACTTC.

The chain is built from TRBV7-6 and TRBJ1-2; TRBD1 might be the D (6 bases). The germline V gene has CDR1 SGHVS and CDR2 FNYEAQ. This CDR3 is 17 amino acids long. Trimming took 5 bases from V and 8 from J, leaving 27 bases between them. The CDR3 DNA follows: TGTGCCAGCAGCGCAACCACTTGGGGGACAAGACAGAGAGGCTACACCTTC. This encodes CASSATTWGTRQRGYTF.

The chain uses TRBV15 and TRBJ2-5, with a possible D match to TRBD1 (6 bases). Germline-derived CDR1 and CDR2 are LNHNV and YYDKDF (reference sequence). V dropped 1 base and J dropped 2 bases, with 14 bases sitting between them. The CDR3 is made up of 16 amino acids. The CDR3 is CATSRGSGTGQETQYF. CDR3 nucleotides: TGTGCCACCAGCAGAGGGTCTGGTACAGGGCAAGAGACCCAGTACTTC.

This rearrangement joins TRBV28 to TRBJ1-2, with D perhaps TRBD1 (6 bases). The CDR3 totals 14 residues. V lost 6 bases to trimming and J lost 5 bases, with 16 bases between them. The germline V gene has CDR1 MDHEN and CDR2 SYDVKM. The CDR3 sequence is CASSPGQQFYGYTF. The CDR3 DNA sequence: TGTGCCAGCAGCCCAGGACAGCAGTTTTATGGCTACACCTTC.

The gene calls are TRBV19 and TRBJ1-2, with no clear D. V lost 5 bases and J 4 bases, leaving 11 bases between the germline ends. Germline loops: CDR1 LNHDA, CDR2 SQIVND (reference sequence). The CDR3 totals 13 residues. CDR3 DNA: TGTGCCAGTAGTCCGGGCCCCGGCTATGGCTACACCTTC. Its translation: CASSPGPGYGYTF.

This sequence joins TRBV7-2 and TRBJ1-2; D is possibly TRBD1 (6 bases). V gave up 5 bases and J gave up 4 bases, with 17 bases separating them. This CDR3 comprises 15 residues. CDR1 and CDR2 from the germline V gene are SGHTA and FQGNSA. This CDR3 reads CASSPGRTAAYGYTF. The DNA for the CDR3 is TGTGCCAGCAGCCCCGGTCGGACAGCCGCCTATGGCTACACCTTC.

The chain has TRBV7-2 and TRBJ2-3; tentative D call: TRBD1 (5 bases). Germline loops: CDR1 SGHTA, CDR2 FQGNSA. Trimming left V 2 bases short and J 5 bases short, with 11 bases between. This CDR3 has 14 residues. The CDR3 sequence is CASSLPETEDTQYF. CDR3 DNA: TGTGCCAGCAGCTTACCCGAGACAGAAGATACGCAGTATTTT.

The V and J genes are TRBV7-2 and TRBJ1-4; D gene unclear. V lost 3 bases and J 4 bases, leaving 0 bases between the germline ends. This CDR3 contains 11 residues. Germline V gene data show CDR1 as SGHTA and CDR2 as FQGNSA. For the CDR3, the DNA is TGTGCCAGCAGCTTTAATGAAAAACTGTTTTTT. Protein: CASSFNEKLFF. Together with reference TRBV7-2 and TRBJ1-4, the CDR3 gives the full variable domain: GAGVSQSPSNKVTEKGKDVELRCDPISGHTALYWYRQSLGQGLEFLIYFQGNSAPDKSGLPSDRFSAERTGGSVSTLTIQRTQQEDSAVYLCASSFNEKLFFGSGTQLSVL.

The J gene is TRBJ1-2, the V gene TRBV2; the D gene is possibly TRBD1 (5 bases). The germline V and J ends were trimmed by 6 bases and 7 bases, with 15 bases remaining between them. This CDR3 has 13 residues. Germline V gene data show CDR1 as SNHLY and CDR2 as FYNNEI. CDR3 region: CASSTQVLSGYTF. The CDR3, as DNA: TGTGCCAGCAGCACACAGGTGCTCTCTGGCTACACCTTC.

The chain is built from TRBV4-3 and TRBJ2-5, with 12 bases aligning to TRBD2. The CDR3 length is 17 residues. In germline, CDR1 is LGHNA, CDR2 YSLEER. The V and J ends lost 3 bases and 7 bases, in that order; junction bases with no gene match: 12. CDR3 in amino acids: CASSQGTSGGTWGTQYF. In DNA form, the CDR3 reads TGCGCCAGCAGCCAGGGCACTAGCGGGGGGACCTGGGGGACCCAGTACTTC.

V is TRBV10-3 and J is TRBJ2-1; weak D call: TRBD2 (6 bases). The CDR3 sequence is 11 residues long. Trimming cost V 8 bases and J 9 bases, with 11 bases left between them. From germline, CDR1 is ENHRY and CDR2 SYGVKD. The CDR3 here is CAIQGGSEQFF. The CDR3 nucleotides read TGTGCCATCCAAGGAGGGAGTGAGCAGTTCTTC.

The chain's CDR3 is CASSLSDLGELFF. The CDR3 DNA sequence: TGTGCCAGCAGCTTGTCTGATCTAGGGGAGCTGTTTTTT. The chain is built from TRBV5-4 and TRBJ2-2; D remains ambiguous. The germline V gene encodes CDR1 SGHNT and CDR2 YYREEE (reference sequence). Between the trimmed V and J ends, which lost 1 base and 8 bases, there was a span of 9 bases. CDR3 length: 13 residues.

The chain combines TRBV4-3 with TRBJ1-5; weak D call: TRBD1 (5 bases). The V and J ends lost 3 bases and 4 bases respectively, with 10 bases between them. Germline V lookup: CDR1 LGHNA, CDR2 YSLEER. The CDR3 is 14 amino acids. CDR3 sequence reads: CASSQGRTNQPQHF. In DNA form, the CDR3 reads TGCGCCAGCAGCCAGGGAAGGACAAATCAGCCCCAGCATTTT.

The V gene is TRBV11-2, the J gene TRBJ1-1, with D perhaps TRBD1 (5 bases). V was shortened by 4 bases and J by 8 bases, with 8 bases between the two germline ends. Germline-derived CDR1 and CDR2 are SGHAT and FQNNGV. CDR3 size: 11 residues. CDR3 coding DNA: TGTGCCAGCAGCTCTGGGGCCGAAGCTTTCTTT. The encoded protein is CASSSGAEAFF. Full variable domain (rest looked up from reference TRBV11-2 and TRBJ1-1): EAGVAQSPRYKIIEKRQSVAFWCNPISGHATLYWYQQILGQGPKLLIQFQNNGVVDDSQLPKDRFSAERLKGVDSTLKIQPAKLEDSAVYLCASSSGAEAFFGQGTRLTVV.

In this sample, this clone turned up once. In DNA form, the CDR3 reads TGCGCCAGCAGCCGATTAAATTCACCCCTCCACTTT. It encodes CASSRLNSPLHF. The chain joins TRBV4-3 to TRBJ1-6; D is undetermined. Trimming shortened V by 4 bases and J by 7 bases, and 5 bases separated the two germline ends. The CDR3 is 12 amino acids. Germline CDR1 reads LGHNA; CDR2 reads YSLEER.

The V gene is TRBV27, the J gene TRBJ2-7, with TRBD2 identical over 10 bases. The CDR3 spans 14 residues. The germline V gene encodes CDR1 MNHEY and CDR2 SMNVEV (reference sequence). Trimming took 8 bases from V and 4 from J; bases not matched to a gene: 8. This chain's CDR3 is CASGWTSGPYEQYF. The CDR3 DNA sequence: TGTGCCAGCGGCTGGACTAGCGGACCGTACGAGCAGTACTTC.

The rearrangement joins TRBV19 to TRBJ1-6, with 7 nucleotides matching TRBD1. The V and J ends lost 9 bases and 8 bases, in that order; junction bases with no gene match: 10. This CDR3 has 14 residues. The germline V gene has CDR1 LNHDA and CDR2 SQIVND (reference sequence). The CDR3 reads CASRKDREDSPLHF. The DNA of the CDR3 is TGTGCCAGCAGAAAAGACAGGGAGGATTCACCCCTCCACTTT. Full variable domain (rest looked up from reference TRBV19 and TRBJ1-6): DGGITQSPKYLFRKEGQNVTLSCEQNLNHDAMYWYRQDPGQGLRLIYYSQIVNDFQKGDIAEGYSVSREKKESFPLTVTSAQKNPTAFYLCASRKDREDSPLHFGNGTRLTVT.

This chain uses TRBV2 with TRBJ2-5; no reliable D call. Germline CDR1 is SNHLY and CDR2 is FYNNEI. The CDR3 length is 15 residues. The germline V and J ends were trimmed by 1 base and 6 bases, with 15 bases remaining between them. CDR3 nucleotides: TGTGCCAGCAGTGAAGAGGTCCCTACACGGAAGACCCAGTACTTC. This gives the protein CASSEEVPTRKTQYF. The whole variable domain, remainder taken from reference TRBV2 and TRBJ2-5, is EPEVTQTPSHQVTQMGQEVILRCVPISNHLYFYWYRQILGQKVEFLVSFYNNEISEKSEIFDDQFSVERPDGSNFTLKIRSTKLEDSAMYFCASSEEVPTRKTQYFGPGTRLLVL.

The CDR3 loop is CASSPDGDQPQHF. CDR3 coding DNA: TGTGCCAGCTCACCAGACGGCGATCAGCCCCAGCATTTT. The rearrangement links TRBV18 to TRBJ1-5, with D hard to call. Germline V CDR1 and CDR2: KGHSH, LQKENI. This CDR3 region has 13 residues. The ends were cut back, 2 bases at V and 5 bases at J, with 7 bases in the middle.

The chain carries TRBV4-3 and TRBJ1-4, with D hard to call. Trimming took 3 bases from V and 11 from J, leaving 10 bases between them. Germline V lookup: CDR1 LGHNA, CDR2 YSLEER. CDR3 size: 12 residues. CDR3 region: CASSHAGRKLFF. In DNA, the CDR3 is TGCGCCAGCAGCCACGCGGGCAGGAAACTGTTTTTT.

This chain uses TRBV9 with TRBJ1-5, with 11 bases lining up with TRBD1. The CDR3 is 15 residues long. Germline lookup yields CDR1 SGDLS and CDR2 YYNGEE. V dropped 4 bases and J dropped 6; count of bases not matched to a gene: 6. DNA for the CDR3: TGTGCCAGCAGCATGGGACAGGGGGTAGGTCAGCCCCAGCATTTT. It translates to CASSMGQGVGQPQHF.

V usage is TRBV9 and J usage is TRBJ1-1; no firm D call. From germline, CDR1 is SGDLS and CDR2 YYNGEE. V was pared by 0 bases and J by 4 bases, with 10 bases between. The CDR3 extends over 14 amino acids. CDR3 sequence reads: CASSVVDPGTEAFF. DNA of the CDR3: TGTGCCAGCAGCGTAGTAGACCCGGGCACTGAAGCTTTCTTT.

V usage is TRBV6-5 and J usage is TRBJ1-4; no reliable D call. Germline CDR1 is MNHEY and CDR2 is SVGAGI. V was trimmed by 2 bases and J by 4 bases, leaving 5 bases between them. This CDR3 comprises 13 residues. This CDR3 is CASSYRVNEKLFF. The DNA of the CDR3 is TGTGCCAGCAGTTACAGGGTTAATGAAAAACTGTTTTTT.

The genes are TRBV29-1 and TRBJ2-7; 7 nucleotides agree with TRBD1. The V gene's germline CDR1 is SQVTM and CDR2 ANQGSEA. The CDR3 is 13 residues long. V trimming: 7 bases; J trimming: 3 bases; junction bases outside the gene matches: 9. As DNA, the CDR3 is TGCAGCGCCGACAGGGTGGAGGACTACGAGCAGTACTTC. Its protein product is CSADRVEDYEQYF.

This chain joins TRBV25-1 and TRBJ1-4; 7 bases match TRBD1. The length of the CDR3 is 14 residues. Per the germline V gene, CDR1 is MGHDK and CDR2 is SYGVNS. J gave up 8 bases and V 6 bases, and 9 bases lay outside the gene matches. The CDR3 sequence is CASRLTGDGEKLFF. DNA for the CDR3: TGTGCCAGCAGACTTACAGGGGATGGGGAAAAACTGTTTTTT.

V usage is TRBV11-3 and J usage is TRBJ2-7; 8 bases align to TRBD1. The CDR3 totals 14 residues. Germline V CDR1 and CDR2: SGHNT, YENEEA. J was trimmed by 4 bases and V by 1 base; bases with no gene match: 3. The CDR3, as DNA: TGTGCCAGCAGCTTAGTCGGACAGGGATACGAGCAGTACTTC. Residues: CASSLVGQGYEQYF.